Described below is a single T cell receptor (beta chain) sequence and its context. Its antigen is undetermined. These data come from a study of T cell responses to AZD1222 COVID-19 vaccine. Across the study: Second-dose schedules of about 4 or about 12 weeks were combined. Findings and caveats of the study: In the spike-specific TCR repertoire, nearly half reportedly target unmutated variant regions. Baseline testing showed seropositivity in only a handful of AZD1222 recipients.

Germline V lookup: CDR1 MDHEN, CDR2 SYDVKM. Between the trimmed V and J ends, which lost 7 bases and 1 base, there was a span of 16 bases. The CDR3 consists of 15 residues. Only in-frame clones appear in the TCRdb table, and some are missing; sequencing was by immunoSEQ multiplex PCR. This sample has some 110,000 clones, with about 87% found just once. This chain joins TRBV28 and TRBJ2-5, with D maybe TRBD2 (6 bases). This specimen was peripheral blood, taken on day 0 of AZD1222 vaccination. This receptor was obtained from an adult in good health. The CDR3 DNA sequence: TGTGCCAGCACCTCCCCTGGGGGGTTCCAAGAGACCCAGTACTTC. The encoded protein is CASTSPGGFQETQYF.